This T cell receptor (beta chain) was captured by sequencing in a study of blood T cell repertoires in COVID-19. About the research overall: COVID-19 samples collected from the United States, Italy and Spain covered acute and convalescent phases. The analysed material was cDNA or gDNA that came from T cells, B-cell-depleted T cells, or PBMCs.

Original methodology: Reference gene primer amplification gave estimated nucleated cell counts. The data were produced by immunoSEQ multiplex PCR, yet TCRdb's version contains in-frame clones alone and is incomplete. The V and J calls and clone size were taken over from that table, and D and trimming were inferred from the DNA. The data contain about 190,000 clones, less than 85% of them seen just once; the ten biggest clones take up around an eighth. Germline loops: CDR1 MNHEY, CDR2 SMNVEV (reference sequence). Unmatched junction bases numbered 14, after V lost 3 bases and J lost 8 bases. The CDR3 consists of 16 residues.

The chain has TRBV27 and TRBJ1-2; 8 positions agree with TRBD1. The sequence was obtained from a man aged 45-65 years who had recovered from COVID-19. The sample was peripheral blood. The CDR3 nucleotides read TGTGCCAGCAGTTTCTCCTCCGTGCAGGGGGCGAAGGGCTACACCTTC. It encodes CASSFSSVQGAKGYTF.